This TCR beta chain was documented in a study of blood T cell repertoires in COVID-19. Produced via immunoSEQ multiplex PCR; TCRdb's table is partial and in-frame only. Among approximately 160,000 clones listed, approximately 81% were seen once. Sequencing used PBMCs or T cells enriched from blood (not recorded which). The sequence was obtained from a woman in her forties or fifties who had recovered from COVID-19.

Written as DNA, the CDR3 is TGTGCCAGTAACCAGGGGGCTTACACTGAAGCTTTCTTT. It translates to CASNQGAYTEAFF. The J gene is TRBJ1-1, the V gene TRBV19; 8 bases map to TRBD1. Losses at the gene ends were 7 bases for V and 3 bases for J; bases not matched to a gene: 4. Looked up from germline, CDR1 is LNHDA and CDR2 is SQIVND (reference sequence). This CDR3 has 13 residues. Full variable domain (rest looked up from reference TRBV19 and TRBJ1-1): DGGITQSPKYLFRKEGQNVTLSCEQNLNHDAMYWYRQDPGQGLRLIYYSQIVNDFQKGDIAEGYSVSREKKESFPLTVTSAQKNPTAFYLCASNQGAYTEAFFGQGTRLTVV.